These 21 T cell receptor beta chains were sequenced from one sample in a study of blood T cell repertoires in COVID-19. Repertoires were generated with immunoSEQ multiplex PCR, while TCRdb's copy carries only in-frame clones and drops some. The profile shows approximately 260,000 clones, approximately 84% of them singletons. The sequenced material came from peripheral blood. The receptors were sampled from a human donor in a cohort sampled during active COVID-19.

The CDR3 sequence: CASSYLQSYEQYF. CDR3 sequence (DNA): TGTGCCAGCAGTTACCTCCAGTCCTACGAGCAGTACTTC. The chain employs TRBV6-5 and TRBJ2-7; D not resolved. The germline V gene encodes CDR1 MNHEY and CDR2 SVGAGI. Trimming left V 2 bases short and J 1 base short, with 6 bases between. This CDR3 region has 13 residues.

The V and J genes are TRBV11-2 and TRBJ2-3; D may be TRBD2 (6 bases). Germline V lookup: CDR1 SGHAT, CDR2 FQNNGV. The V and J ends lost 8 bases and 2 bases respectively, with 11 bases between them. The CDR3 is 13 residues long. The CDR3 is CASYGGSTDTQYF. In nucleotides, the CDR3 is TGTGCCAGCTACGGGGGTTCCACAGATACGCAGTATTTT.

This chain connects TRBV5-1 to TRBJ2-5; D may be TRBD1 (6 bases). The V end lost 1 base, the J end lost 2 bases, and 12 bases lay between the germline ends. The CDR3 is made up of 15 amino acids. CDR1 and CDR2 (germline): SGHRS, YFSETQ. Here the CDR3 DNA reads TGCGCCAGCAGCTTGAGTCCGGGACAACAAGAGACCCAGTACTTC. The encoded protein is CASSLSPGQQETQYF.

The chain carries TRBV7-6 and TRBJ2-7, with TRBD1 as a possible D gene (5 bases). Looked up from germline, CDR1 is SGHVS and CDR2 is FNYEAQ. The CDR3 consists of 16 residues. Trimming left V 3 bases short and J 2 bases short, with 17 bases between. Here the CDR3 reads CASSFLIGQGPYEQYF. As DNA, the CDR3 is TGTGCCAGCAGCTTTTTGATAGGACAAGGACCCTACGAGCAGTACTTC.

This clone was seen a single time. The genes are TRBV5-4 and TRBJ2-5; 11 positions agree with TRBD2. Germline V lookup: CDR1 SGHNT, CDR2 YYREEE (reference sequence). The CDR3 is made up of 16 amino acids. Trimming took 4 bases from V and 2 from J; bases not matched to a gene: 7. The CDR3 region has the DNA TGTGCCAGCAGCCCCCGCCGACTAGCGGGGCAAGAGACCCAGTACTTC. Its protein product is CASSPRRLAGQETQYF.

V usage is TRBV7-2 and J usage is TRBJ1-5, with unresolved D. Trimming cost V 3 bases and J 7 bases, with 10 bases left between them. Germline V gives CDR1 SGHTA, CDR2 FQGNSA. The CDR3 covers 13 residues. Written as DNA, the CDR3 is TGTGCCAGCAGCTTTCAGTCGGGGCAGCCCCAGCATTTT. The encoded protein is CASSFQSGQPQHF.

The gene calls are TRBV6-5 and TRBJ2-7, with D possibly TRBD1 on 5 matching bases. V gave up 5 bases and J gave up 7 bases, with 21 bases separating them. The CDR3 covers 15 residues. Per germline, CDR1 MNHEY and CDR2 SVGAGI. The CDR3 region has the DNA TGTGCCAGCAGTCCTAAAGGGGTTTGGCTTATGGAGCAGTACTTC. This translates into CASSPKGVWLMEQYF.

This chain connects TRBV14 to TRBJ2-5; D is perhaps TRBD2 (7 bases). This CDR3 comprises 14 residues. In germline, CDR1 is SGHDN, CDR2 FVKESK. V was pared by 1 base and J by 11 bases, with 17 bases between. CDR3 amino acids: CASSQVRGGGQQYF. DNA for the CDR3: TGTGCCAGCAGCCAAGTTAGGGGGGGCGGACAGCAGTACTTC. The entire variable domain, with the rest obtained from reference TRBV14 and TRBJ2-5, is as follows: EAGVTQFPSHSVIEKGQTVTLRCDPISGHDNLYWYRRVMGKEIKFLLHFVKESKQDESGMPNNRFLAERTGGTYSTLKVQPAELEDSGVYFCASSQVRGGGQQYFGPGTRLLVL.

The chain employs TRBV28 and TRBJ1-1; no clear D gene. Trimming left V 1 base short and J 1 base short, with 4 bases between. This CDR3 contains 13 residues. CDR1 and CDR2 from the germline V gene are MDHEN and SYDVKM. The CDR3: CASSLLRNTEAFF. As DNA, the CDR3 is TGTGCCAGCAGTTTATTGAGGAACACTGAAGCTTTCTTT.

This rearrangement joins TRBV7-2 to TRBJ2-3, with 9 bases identical to TRBD1. The CDR3 loop spans 16 amino acids. The germline V gene has CDR1 SGHTA and CDR2 FQGNSA. V was pared by 6 bases and J by 0 bases, with 7 bases of the junction left unmatched. CDR3 nucleotide sequence: TGTGCCAGCAGACCGGGCGGGACAGGGAGCACAGATACGCAGTATTTT. Protein sequence: CASRPGGTGSTDTQYF.

This clone has just a few counts. The CDR3 loop is CASSKLAGDPYEQYF. The CDR3 DNA is TGTGCCAGCAGCAAACTAGCGGGTGATCCCTACGAGCAGTACTTC. This sequence joins TRBV7-6 and TRBJ2-7; TRBD2 matches at 9 bases. The CDR3 is made up of 15 amino acids. The junction had 7 bases not matched to a gene; V was cut back by 5 bases and J by 2 bases. Germline V lookup: CDR1 SGHVS, CDR2 FNYEAQ. The full variable domain, its missing parts supplied by reference TRBV7-6 and TRBJ2-7, is GAGVSQSPRYKVTKRGQDVALRCDPISGHVSLYWYRQALGQGPEFLTYFNYEAQQDKSGLPNDRFSAERPEGSISTLTIQRTEQRDSAMYRCASSKLAGDPYEQYFGPGTRLTVT.

This clone came up once. The chain uses TRBV5-1 and TRBJ2-5, with 9 bases identical to TRBD1. CDR3 length equals 15 residues. Per the germline V gene, CDR1 is SGHRS and CDR2 is YFSETQ. After removal of 4 bases from V and 5 bases from J, the junction contained 9 bases not matched to a gene. CDR3 protein: CASSRGTGSRETQYF. The CDR3 DNA is TGCGCCAGCAGCCGAGGGACAGGGTCTAGGGAGACCCAGTACTTC.

The chain has TRBV27 and TRBJ2-7; tentatively, D is TRBD1 (5 bases). The ends were cut back, 5 bases at V and 4 bases at J, with 15 bases in the middle. The CDR3 extends over 14 amino acids. CDR1 and CDR2 (germline): MNHEY, SMNVEV (reference sequence). The CDR3 loop is CASSRSGFSYEQYF. The CDR3 DNA sequence: TGTGCCAGCAGTCGGTCAGGGTTCAGTTACGAGCAGTACTTC.

The V gene is TRBV3-1 (or the pseudogene TRBV3-2), the J gene TRBJ1-3; no reliable D call. Germline CDR1 and CDR2: LGHDT and YNNKEL (reference sequence). Between the trimmed V and J ends, which lost 1 base and 1 base, there was a span of 14 bases. There are 17 residues in the CDR3. The CDR3 bases are TGTGCCAGCAGCCAAGGGTCCGGCTTCGGGTCTGGAAACACCATATATTTT. Encoded protein: CASSQGSGFGSGNTIYF.

This clone has just a few counts. Other DNA sequences from this sample encode an identical CDR3 as well. This chain links TRBV5-6 with TRBJ1-2; D perhaps matches TRBD1 (5 bases). CDR1 and CDR2 from the germline V gene are SGHDT and YYEEEE. V dropped 2 bases and J dropped 3 bases, with 8 bases sitting between them. This CDR3 region has 13 residues. The CDR3 nucleotides read TGTGCCAGCAGCTTCCAGGGCCACTATGGCTACACCTTC. Protein product: CASSFQGHYGYTF.

The J gene is TRBJ1-2, the V gene TRBV28, with 11 bases aligning to TRBD1. This CDR3 spans 15 amino acids. Per the germline V gene, CDR1 is MDHEN and CDR2 is SYDVKM. The trim removed 5 bases at V and 8 bases at J, leaving 10 bases unmatched. The CDR3 DNA sequence: TGTGCCAGCAGTGAACCGGGACAGGGGGTTTACGGCTACACCTTC. As protein: CASSEPGQGVYGYTF.

The rearrangement links TRBV3-1 (or the pseudogene TRBV3-2) to TRBJ1-2, with TRBD1 matching 7 bases. Germline CDR1 and CDR2: LGHDT and YNNKEL (reference sequence). V lost 2 bases and J lost 8; bases outside the gene matches: 5. The CDR3 has 13 residues. The CDR3 nucleotides read TGTGCCAGCAGCCAACACCGAGGGGGCGGCTACACCTTC. It codes for CASSQHRGGGYTF.

This chain uses TRBV3-1 (or the pseudogene TRBV3-2) with TRBJ2-7; no clear D. This CDR3 contains 12 residues. V lost 5 bases, J lost 7 bases, and 12 bases lay in between. CDR1 and CDR2 from the germline V gene are LGHDT and YNNKEL (reference sequence). The CDR3 is CASSFLGKEQYF. CDR3 DNA: TGTGCCAGCAGCTTCCTAGGAAAGGAGCAGTACTTC.

The chain has TRBV15 and TRBJ2-1; D might be TRBD2 (7 bases). The CDR3 is 15 amino acids. The germline V gene encodes CDR1 LNHNV and CDR2 YYDKDF (reference sequence). Trimming pared 4 bases from V and 6 bases from J, leaving 16 bases between. The CDR3 sequence is CATSTLGGPVNEQFF. The CDR3 DNA is TGTGCCACCAGCACGTTGGGGGGGCCGGTCAATGAGCAGTTCTTC.

This clone was seen a few times. This chain uses TRBV25-1 with TRBJ1-1; D not resolved. Looked up from germline, CDR1 is MGHDK and CDR2 is SYGVNS. The CDR3 sequence is 12 residues long. V was pared by 3 bases and J by 8 bases, with 10 bases between. The CDR3 DNA follows: TGTGCCAGCAGTGAGGGAAGGAGGGAAGCTTTCTTT. It encodes CASSEGRREAFF.

This chain connects TRBV2 to TRBJ2-2; D not resolved. From germline, CDR1 is SNHLY and CDR2 FYNNEI. The V end lost 6 bases, the J end lost 3 bases, and 14 bases lay between the germline ends. This CDR3 is 15 amino acids long. The CDR3 coding sequence is TGTGCCAGCAGACGACTGGCGGCCGACACCGGGGAGCTGTTTTTT. This encodes CASRRLAADTGELFF.